A single sample is the source of the 20 T cell receptor beta chains below, sequenced in a study of tumor and adjacent non-tumor tissue in lung cancer. The template was RNA from unsorted bulk tissue. Three rounds of nested PCR, following a modified ARM-PCR protocol, produced the TCRbeta library. MiXCR was run by TCRdb on the multiplex PCR reads, yielding one entry per CDR3 protein. Found here are about 90,000 distinct CDR3 sequences, around three fifths of them singletons; the top ten hold about 15%. Sequencing input: lung tumor tissue. The receptors were gathered from a man aged 70-80 years with non-small cell lung cancer.

The CDR3 protein is CASSNTPYTDTQYF. The CDR3 DNA sequence: TGTGCCAGCAGCAACACTCCATACACGGATACGCAGTATTTT. The chain combines TRBV7-9 with TRBJ2-3; no clear D. V was cut by 5 bases and J by 6 bases, with 15 bases left in between. The CDR3 sequence is 14 residues long. The germline V gene has CDR1 SEHNR and CDR2 FQNEAQ (reference sequence).

Details on this clonotype: The germline gene is not matched at one end of the junction; a read error may be the cause. The gene calls are TRBV6-1 and TRBJ1-2; the D gene is possibly TRBD1 (5 bases). The CDR3 contains 14 residues. Germline CDR1 MNHNS, CDR2 SASEGT. The CDR3 loop is CTSSVQESSYGNTF. CDR3 in DNA: TGTACCAGCAGCGTACAGGAGTCCAGCTATGGCAACACCTTC.

This clonotype was seen ten or more times. This rearrangement joins TRBV10-2 to TRBJ2-3; TRBD2 aligns across 11 bases. After removal of 2 bases from V and 4 bases from J, the junction contained 17 bases not matched to a gene. The CDR3 length is 20 residues. Per the germline V gene, CDR1 is WSHSY and CDR2 is SAAADI. The chain's CDR3 is CASSENPSGGSQGRADTQYF. The CDR3, as DNA: TGCGCCAGCAGTGAGAACCCTAGCGGGGGGAGCCAAGGGCGGGCAGATACGCAGTATTTT.

The chain employs TRBV10-3 and TRBJ1-5; D is unclear. There are 14 residues in the CDR3. Germline loops: CDR1 ENHRY, CDR2 SYGVKD. CDR3 DNA: TGTGTCTTCAGTGAGTTATCTGGATTTCAGCCCCAGCATTTT. Its protein is CVFSELSGFQPQHF.

The chain combines TRBV29-1 with TRBJ2-7; the D is unclear. CDR1 and CDR2 from the germline V gene are SQVTM and ANQGSEA. This CDR3 comprises 11 residues. V was cut by 8 bases and J by 2 bases, with 10 bases left in between. The chain's CDR3 is CSIWVAYEQYF. The CDR3 DNA follows: TGCAGCATTTGGGTAGCCTACGAGCAGTACTTC.

The rearrangement joins TRBV10-3 to TRBJ2-3, with D perhaps given as TRBD1 or TRBD2 (6 bases each). The CDR3 has 15 amino acids. Germline assignment: CDR1 ENHRY and CDR2 SYGVKD. The V end lost 7 bases, the J end lost 4 bases, and 18 bases lay between the germline ends. CDR3 nucleotides: TGTGCCATCACTGATGGGGGGCGTCAGGCAGATACGCAGTATTTT. This encodes CAITDGGRQADTQYF.

This clonotype was found many times. The chain links TRBV6-6 to TRBJ2-3, with a possible D match to TRBD1 (7 bases). This CDR3 spans 16 amino acids. Looked up from germline, CDR1 is MNHNY and CDR2 is SVGAGI (reference sequence). V lost 5 bases and J lost 1, with 16 bases in between. The CDR3 DNA is TGTGCCAGCAGTCTTACCCCAGGGGGGCGCACAGATACGCAGTATTTT. Amino acids: CASSLTPGGRTDTQYF.

As concerns this clonotype: It may be a read error: a sequence one base away is much more abundant. The chain is built from TRBV5-1 and TRBJ1-6, with TRBD1 matching 9 bases. Trimming removed 3 bases from V and 6 bases from J; junction bases left unmatched: 4. The CDR3 loop spans 15 amino acids. CDR1 and CDR2 (germline): SGHRS, YFSETQ. As DNA, the CDR3 is TGCGCCAGCAGCTGGACGACAGGGGGTAATTCACCCCTCCACTTT. Its protein is CASSWTTGGNSPLHF.

This clonotype has only a few counts. A much larger clonotype is one base distant, so this may be a read error. The rearrangement joins TRBV6-2 or TRBV6-3 to TRBJ1-6, with TRBD1 matching 7 bases. The trim removed 11 bases at V and 9 bases at J, leaving 10 bases unmatched. The CDR3 runs to 13 residues. Germline V lookup: CDR1 MNHEY, CDR2 SVGEGT. Here the CDR3 reads CACSRGLGSPLHF. DNA for the CDR3: TGTGCCTGCTCAAGGGGGCTGGGTTCACCCCTCCACTTT.

This CDR3 is CASSITGGTEAFF. The CDR3 DNA is TGTGCCAGCAGCATTACAGGGGGCACTGAAGCTTTCTTT. V usage is TRBV7-9 and J usage is TRBJ1-1, with 8 bases lining up with TRBD1. CDR1 is SEHNR, CDR2 FQNEAQ, per germline (reference sequence). The CDR3 loop spans 13 amino acids. The V and J ends lost 5 bases and 4 bases, in that order; junction bases with no gene match: 3.

The chain couples TRBV20-1 to TRBJ2-3; 10 bases map to TRBD2. CDR1 is DFQATT, CDR2 SNEGSKA, per germline (reference sequence). CDR3 length: 16 amino acids. V lost 6 bases, J lost 3 bases, and 12 bases stayed unmatched. CDR3 DNA sequence: TGCAGTGCCCTACTAGCGGGGAGGGGGCCTACAGATACGCAGTATTTT. Translated: CSALLAGRGPTDTQYF.

Comment on this clonotype: No conserved phenylalanine or tryptophan ends this CDR3, so it is likely a read error. The V call is TRBV30, the J call TRBJ1-1; D ambiguous. CDR1 and CDR2 from the germline V gene are GTSNPN and SVGIG (reference sequence). The CDR3 length is 13 residues. Trimming removed 2 bases from V and 5 bases from J, with 12 bases in between. The CDR3 region has the DNA TGTGCCTGGAGTTGGGGAGGGAAAACTGAAGCTTTCCTT. Residues: CAWSWGGKTEAFL.

V and J are TRBV20-1 and TRBJ2-3; D may be TRBD2 (7 bases). The CDR3 runs 13 residues. The V gene's germline CDR1 is DFQATT and CDR2 SNEGSKA (reference sequence). This CDR3 reads CNAHWGGRYTQYF. CDR3 DNA sequence: TGCAATGCCCACTGGGGGGGCAGATATACGCAGTATTTT.

Comment on this clonotype: The germline gene is not matched at one end of the junction; a read error may be the cause. The V and J genes are TRBV6-5 and TRBJ2-1; D is uncertain. This CDR3 has 11 residues. Germline V lookup: CDR1 MNHEY, CDR2 SVGAGI. The CDR3 spells CTSTNYNEEFF. CDR3 DNA sequence: TGTACCAGCACAAATTACAATGAGGAGTTCTTC.

As concerns this clonotype: Germline is not matched at one junction end, which may reflect a read error. This chain connects TRBV12-3 or TRBV12-4 to TRBJ1-1, with D perhaps matching TRBD1 (5 bases). The CDR3 runs to 15 residues. The CDR3 DNA reads TGTGCCAGCAGTCCCCTCGGGGGGAAGAACGCTGAAGCTTTCTTT. This sequence encodes CASSPLGGKNAEAFF.

With regard to this clonotype: Because it lacks the conserved phenylalanine or tryptophan at the end, this CDR3 is likely a read error. The V gene is TRBV6-1, the J gene TRBJ2-5; tentatively, D is TRBD1 or TRBD2 (5 bases each). From germline, CDR1 is MNHNS and CDR2 SASEGT. The V and J ends lost 6 bases and 4 bases respectively, with 15 bases between them. The CDR3 runs 14 residues. CDR3 nucleotide sequence: TGTGCCAGCAGACCTGAGAGGGGTGGAGAGACCCAGTACATC. It is translated as CASRPERGGETQYI.

This clonotype came up a few times. A much larger clone is a single base away; this may be a read error. The chain recombines TRBV4-1 with TRBJ1-2, with D maybe TRBD1 (6 bases). CDR1 MGHRA and CDR2 YSYEKL come from the germline V gene. The length of the CDR3 is 14 residues. The CDR3 sequence is CAISPLQGLTGYTF. The CDR3, as DNA: TGCGCCATCAGCCCCCTACAGGGACTAACTGGCTACACCTTC.

This clonotype appeared many times. This chain connects TRBV5-1 to TRBJ2-3, with D tentatively TRBD1 or TRBD2 (6 bases each). Trimming left V 1 base short and J 2 bases short, with 11 bases between. This CDR3 comprises 15 residues. Germline loops: CDR1 SGHRS, CDR2 YFSETQ. The CDR3, as DNA: TGCGCCAGCAGCTTGACAGGGAGGTACACAGATACGCAGTATTTT. It yields the protein CASSLTGRYTDTQYF.

With regard to this clonotype: Sequence at one end of the junction differs from germline and may be a read error. This chain links TRBV11-2 with TRBJ2-5; possible D gene TRBD1, 6 bases. Germline CDR1 is SGHAT and CDR2 is FQNNGV. The CDR3 consists of 14 residues. The DNA of the CDR3 is TGTGCCAGCAGCTTACAGGGGTCCAGAGAGACCAAGTACTTC. Protein: CASSLQGSRETKYF. The variable domain in full, completed from reference TRBV11-2 and TRBJ2-5, reads EAGVAQSPRYKIIEKRQSVAFWCNPISGHATLYWYQQILGQGPKLLIQFQNNGVVDDSQLPKDRFSAERLKGVDSTLKIQPAKLEDSAVYLCASSLQGSRETKYFGPGTRLLVL.

A word on this clonotype: A read error may account for a junction end that differs from germline. V is TRBV6-6 and J is TRBJ2-7; 8 bases fit TRBD1. The germline gives CDR1 MNHNY, CDR2 SVGAGI (reference sequence). The CDR3 length is 14 residues. CDR3 in amino acids: CANSYAGGGYEQYF. The CDR3, as DNA: TGTGCCAACAGTTACGCAGGGGGCGGGTACGAGCAATACTTC.